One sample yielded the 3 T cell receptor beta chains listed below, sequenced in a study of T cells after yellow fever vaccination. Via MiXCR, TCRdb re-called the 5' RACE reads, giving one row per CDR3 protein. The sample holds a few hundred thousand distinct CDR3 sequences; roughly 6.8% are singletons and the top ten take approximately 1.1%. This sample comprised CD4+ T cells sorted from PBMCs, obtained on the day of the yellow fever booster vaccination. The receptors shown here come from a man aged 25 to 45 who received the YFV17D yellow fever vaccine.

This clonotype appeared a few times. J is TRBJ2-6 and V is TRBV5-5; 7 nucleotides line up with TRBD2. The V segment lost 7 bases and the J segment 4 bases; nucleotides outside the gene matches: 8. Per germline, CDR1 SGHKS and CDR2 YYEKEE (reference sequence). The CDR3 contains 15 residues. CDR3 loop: CASGGGSSGANVLTF. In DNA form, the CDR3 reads TGTGCCAGCGGTGGCGGGAGCTCCGGGGCCAACGTCCTGACTTTC.

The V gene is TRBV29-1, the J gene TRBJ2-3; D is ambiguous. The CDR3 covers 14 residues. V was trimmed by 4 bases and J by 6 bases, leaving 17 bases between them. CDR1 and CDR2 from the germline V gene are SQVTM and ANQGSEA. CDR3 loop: CSVVGSVGVDTQYF. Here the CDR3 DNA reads TGCAGCGTTGTGGGCAGCGTGGGTGTTGATACGCAGTATTTT.

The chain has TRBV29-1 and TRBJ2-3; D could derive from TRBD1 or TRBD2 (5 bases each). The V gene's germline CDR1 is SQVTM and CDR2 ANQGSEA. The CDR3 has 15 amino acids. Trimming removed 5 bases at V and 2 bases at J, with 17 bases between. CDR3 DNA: TGCAGCGTTCGACTGTCGACGGGGCCCACAGATACGCAGTATTTT. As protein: CSVRLSTGPTDTQYF.